Shown below are 4 T cell receptor beta chains from a single sample sequenced in a study of blood T cell repertoires in COVID-19. Assay used: immunoSEQ multiplex PCR; TCRdb lists only in-frame clones, some missing. Seen here are hundreds of thousands of clones, roughly 90% observed once, and the top ten hold 7.2%. Sequenced: peripheral blood. These receptors originate from a man in his 60s who had recovered from COVID-19.

This rearrangement joins TRBV7-9 to TRBJ2-3; 7 nucleotides agree with TRBD1. The trim removed 4 bases at V and 3 bases at J, leaving 16 bases unmatched. The CDR3 runs 18 residues. Germline loops: CDR1 SEHNR, CDR2 FQNEAQ (reference sequence). In DNA form, the CDR3 reads TGTGCCAGCAGCTCGCCCAAAGATAGGGACAGCCGGACAGATACGCAGTATTTT. This translates into CASSSPKDRDSRTDTQYF.

J is TRBJ1-2 and V is TRBV2; possible D gene TRBD1, 6 bases. Germline V gene data show CDR1 as SNHLY and CDR2 as FYNNEI. The CDR3 covers 14 residues. V lost 4 bases, J lost 7 bases, and 16 bases lay in between. CDR3 residues: CASSVVRGAGGYTF. CDR3 nucleotides: TGTGCCAGCAGTGTCGTACGGGGGGCGGGTGGCTACACCTTC.

This chain links TRBV19 with TRBJ1-2; TRBD1 is a possible D gene (5 bases). The ends were cut back, 2 bases at V and 7 bases at J, with 20 bases in the middle. The CDR3 extends over 16 amino acids. Germline CDR1 is LNHDA and CDR2 is SQIVND (reference sequence). CDR3 DNA: TGTGCCAGTAGTATATCTGGCCAGGGCATCGACAGTGGCTACACCTTC. This codes for CASSISGQGIDSGYTF.

This clone was seen only a few times. V and J are TRBV19 and TRBJ1-5, with no clear D. V lost 1 base to trimming and J lost 5 bases, with 12 bases between them. The CDR3 has 15 residues. Germline V gene sequence: CDR1 LNHDA, CDR2 SQIVND (reference sequence). CDR3 DNA sequence: TGTGCCAGTAGTATAGGTAGCGTAGCTCATCAGCCCCAGCATTTT. Its protein product is CASSIGSVAHQPQHF.